This entry concerns a single T cell receptor beta chain. The data are from a study of T-cell reconstitution after alpha-beta-depleted transplantation in children. Library preparation (for TCRbeta) was performed with unique molecular identifiers. TCRdb used MiXCR to reprocess the PCR reads, holding one entry per CDR3 protein. The sample records about 440,000 distinct CDR3 sequences, over 40% being singletons. The sequence was obtained from a girl aged 2 to 9 with aplastic anemia, due to receive a stem cell transplant. The sequencing used PBMCs, collected before TCRalphabeta/CD19-depleted stem cell transplant.

CDR3 residues: CSVDDRTNYGYTF. In nucleotides, the CDR3 is TGCAGCGTGGACGACAGGACTAACTATGGCTACACCTTC. This chain connects TRBV29-1 to TRBJ1-2; tentative D call: TRBD1 (6 bases). CDR1 and CDR2 from the germline V gene are SQVTM and ANQGSEA. This CDR3 has 13 residues. Trimming took off 6 bases at V and 0 bases at J, with 11 bases between the two ends.